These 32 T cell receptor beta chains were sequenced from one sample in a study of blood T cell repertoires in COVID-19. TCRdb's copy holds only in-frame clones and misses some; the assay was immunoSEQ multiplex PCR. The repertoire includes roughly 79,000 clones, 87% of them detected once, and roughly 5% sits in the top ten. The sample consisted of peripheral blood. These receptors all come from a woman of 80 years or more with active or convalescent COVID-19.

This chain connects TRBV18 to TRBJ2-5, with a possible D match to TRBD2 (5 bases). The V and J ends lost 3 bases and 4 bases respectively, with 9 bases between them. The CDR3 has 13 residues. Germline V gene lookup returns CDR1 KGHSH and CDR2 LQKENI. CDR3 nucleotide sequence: TGTGCCAGCTCACCTCTAGCCGGAGAGACCCAGTACTTC. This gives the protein CASSPLAGETQYF. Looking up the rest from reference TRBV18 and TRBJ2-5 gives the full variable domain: NAGVMQNPRHLVRRRGQEARLRCSPMKGHSHVYWYRQLPEEGLKFMVYLQKENIIDESGMPKERFSAEFPKEGPSILRIQQVVRGDSAAYFCASSPLAGETQYFGPGTRLLVL.

The CDR3 sequence: CASSISTGVYSNQPQHF. The CDR3 DNA follows: TGTGCCAGCAGCATCTCGACAGGGGTTTATAGCAATCAGCCCCAGCATTTT. The chain employs TRBV21-1 and TRBJ1-5; TRBD1 is taken as the D call from the table, unchecked against the DNA. TRBV21-1 is described as a pseudogene. The CDR3 extends over 17 amino acids.

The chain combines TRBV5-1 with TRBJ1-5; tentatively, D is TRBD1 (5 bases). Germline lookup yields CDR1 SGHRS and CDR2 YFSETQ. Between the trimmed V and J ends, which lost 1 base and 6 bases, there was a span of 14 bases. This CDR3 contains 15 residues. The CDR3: CASSLYGGAGQPQHF. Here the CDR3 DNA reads TGCGCCAGCAGCTTGTACGGGGGAGCCGGTCAGCCCCAGCATTTT.

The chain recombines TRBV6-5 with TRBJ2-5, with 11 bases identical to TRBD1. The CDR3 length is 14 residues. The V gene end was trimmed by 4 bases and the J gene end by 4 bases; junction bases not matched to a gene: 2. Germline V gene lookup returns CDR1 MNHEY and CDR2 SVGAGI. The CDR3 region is CASSSGQGAETQYF. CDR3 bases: TGTGCCAGCAGTTCTGGACAGGGGGCAGAGACCCAGTACTTC.

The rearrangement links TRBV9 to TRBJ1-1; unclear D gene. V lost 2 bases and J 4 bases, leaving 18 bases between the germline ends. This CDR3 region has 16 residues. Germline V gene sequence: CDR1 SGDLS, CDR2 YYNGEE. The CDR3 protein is CASSVEEGLRLTEAFF. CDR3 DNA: TGTGCCAGCAGCGTTGAGGAGGGTTTAAGGCTCACTGAAGCTTTCTTT.

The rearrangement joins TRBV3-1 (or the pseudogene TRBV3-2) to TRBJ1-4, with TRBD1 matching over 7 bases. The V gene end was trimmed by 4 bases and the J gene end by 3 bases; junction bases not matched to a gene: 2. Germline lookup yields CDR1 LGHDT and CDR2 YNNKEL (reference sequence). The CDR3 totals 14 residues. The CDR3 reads CASSLRGSNEKLFF. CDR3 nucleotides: TGTGCCAGCAGCCTCAGGGGGTCTAATGAAAAACTGTTTTTT.

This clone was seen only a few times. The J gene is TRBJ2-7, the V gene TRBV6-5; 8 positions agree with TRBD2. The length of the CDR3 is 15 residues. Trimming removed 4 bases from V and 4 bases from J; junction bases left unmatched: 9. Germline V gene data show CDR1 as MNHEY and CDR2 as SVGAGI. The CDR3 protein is CASSSLGAGEYEQYF. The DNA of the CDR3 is TGTGCCAGCAGTTCCCTAGGAGCGGGGGAGTACGAGCAGTACTTC.

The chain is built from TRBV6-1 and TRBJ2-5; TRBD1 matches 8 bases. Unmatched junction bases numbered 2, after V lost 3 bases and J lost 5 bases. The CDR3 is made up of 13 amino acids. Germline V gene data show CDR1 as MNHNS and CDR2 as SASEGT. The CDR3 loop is CASSDRGRETQYF. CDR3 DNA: TGTGCCAGCAGTGACAGGGGGCGGGAGACCCAGTACTTC.

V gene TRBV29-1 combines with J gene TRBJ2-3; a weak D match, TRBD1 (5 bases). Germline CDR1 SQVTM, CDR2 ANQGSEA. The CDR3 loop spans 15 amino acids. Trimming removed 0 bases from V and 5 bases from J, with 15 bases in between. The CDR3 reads CSVEDLGDSKDTQYF. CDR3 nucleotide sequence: TGCAGCGTTGAAGATCTAGGGGATTCCAAAGATACGCAGTATTTT.

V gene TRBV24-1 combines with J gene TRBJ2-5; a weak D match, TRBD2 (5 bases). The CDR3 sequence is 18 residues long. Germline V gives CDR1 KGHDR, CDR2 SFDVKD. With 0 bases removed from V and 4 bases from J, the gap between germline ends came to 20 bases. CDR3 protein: CATSDLPVLGGVGETQYF. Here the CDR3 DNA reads TGTGCCACCAGTGATTTGCCGGTCCTCGGAGGAGTGGGAGAGACCCAGTACTTC.

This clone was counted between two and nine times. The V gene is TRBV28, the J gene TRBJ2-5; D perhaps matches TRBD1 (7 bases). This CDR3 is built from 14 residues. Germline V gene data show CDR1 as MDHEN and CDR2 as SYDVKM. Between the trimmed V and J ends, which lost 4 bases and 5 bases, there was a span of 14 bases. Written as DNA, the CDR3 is TGTGCCAGCAGTTCCGGAGGGGGCCTTGAGACCCAGTACTTC. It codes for CASSSGGGLETQYF.

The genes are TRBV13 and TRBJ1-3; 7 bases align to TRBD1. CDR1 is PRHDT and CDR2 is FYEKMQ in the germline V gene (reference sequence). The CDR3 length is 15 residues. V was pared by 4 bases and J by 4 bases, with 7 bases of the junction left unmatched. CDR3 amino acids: CASSYDQQGGNTIYF. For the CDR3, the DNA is TGTGCCAGCAGCTACGACCAACAGGGGGGAAACACCATATATTTT.

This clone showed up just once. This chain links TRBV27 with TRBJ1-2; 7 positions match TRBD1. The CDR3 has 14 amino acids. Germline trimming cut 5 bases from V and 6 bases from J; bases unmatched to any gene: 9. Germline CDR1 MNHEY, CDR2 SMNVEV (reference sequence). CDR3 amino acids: CASSRQGKGDGYTF. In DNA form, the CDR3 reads TGTGCCAGCAGTCGACAGGGTAAGGGTGATGGCTACACCTTC.

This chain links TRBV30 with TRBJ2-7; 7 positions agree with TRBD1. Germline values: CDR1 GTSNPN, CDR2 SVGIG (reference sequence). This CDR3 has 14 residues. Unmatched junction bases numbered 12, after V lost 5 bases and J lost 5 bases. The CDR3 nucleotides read TGTGCCTGGGAGGCAGGGGGAATCCTCCACGAGCAGTACTTC. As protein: CAWEAGGILHEQYF. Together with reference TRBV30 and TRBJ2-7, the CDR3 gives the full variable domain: SQTIHQWPATLVQPVGSPLSLECTVEGTSNPNLYWYRQAAGRGLQLLFYSVGIGQISSEVPQNLSASRPQDRQFILSSKKLLLSDSGFYLCAWEAGGILHEQYFGPGTRLTVT.

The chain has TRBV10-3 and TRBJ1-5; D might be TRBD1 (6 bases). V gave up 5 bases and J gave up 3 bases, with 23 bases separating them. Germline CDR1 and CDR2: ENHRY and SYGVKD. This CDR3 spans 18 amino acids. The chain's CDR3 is CAISTTRGGAAINQPQHF. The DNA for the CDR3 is TGTGCCATCAGTACCACAAGGGGGGGAGCGGCTATCAATCAGCCCCAGCATTTT.

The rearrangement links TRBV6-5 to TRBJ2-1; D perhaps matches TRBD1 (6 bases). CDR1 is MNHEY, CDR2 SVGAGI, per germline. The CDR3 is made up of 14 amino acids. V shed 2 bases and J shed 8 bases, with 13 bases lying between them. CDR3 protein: CASSYGGRRDEQFF. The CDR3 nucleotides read TGTGCCAGCAGTTACGGGGGCCGGCGGGATGAGCAGTTCTTC.

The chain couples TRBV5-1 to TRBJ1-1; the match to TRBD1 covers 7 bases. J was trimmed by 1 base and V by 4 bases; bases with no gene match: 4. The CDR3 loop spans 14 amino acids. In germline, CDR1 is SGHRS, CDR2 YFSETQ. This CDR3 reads CASSRGTANTEAFF. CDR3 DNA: TGCGCCAGCAGCCGGGGGACAGCGAACACTGAAGCTTTCTTT.

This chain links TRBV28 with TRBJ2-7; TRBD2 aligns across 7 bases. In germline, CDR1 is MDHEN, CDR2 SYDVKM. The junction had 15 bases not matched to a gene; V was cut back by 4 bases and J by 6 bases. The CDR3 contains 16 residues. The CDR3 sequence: CASSSWEAGANGEQYF. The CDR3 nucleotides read TGTGCCAGCAGTTCTTGGGAGGCGGGAGCTAACGGCGAGCAGTACTTC.

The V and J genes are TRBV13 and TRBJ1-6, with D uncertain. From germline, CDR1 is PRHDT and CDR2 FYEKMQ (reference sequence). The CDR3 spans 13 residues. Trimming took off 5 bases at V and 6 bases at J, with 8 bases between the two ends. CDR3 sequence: CASSRVSNSPLHF. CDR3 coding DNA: TGTGCCAGCAGCCGAGTGAGTAATTCACCCCTCCACTTT.

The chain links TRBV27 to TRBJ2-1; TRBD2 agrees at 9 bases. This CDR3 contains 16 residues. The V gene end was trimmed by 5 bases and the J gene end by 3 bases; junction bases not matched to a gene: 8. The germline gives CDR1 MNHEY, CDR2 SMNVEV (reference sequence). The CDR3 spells CASSTLAGKIYNEQFF. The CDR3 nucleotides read TGTGCCAGCAGTACCCTAGCGGGAAAAATCTACAATGAGCAGTTCTTC.

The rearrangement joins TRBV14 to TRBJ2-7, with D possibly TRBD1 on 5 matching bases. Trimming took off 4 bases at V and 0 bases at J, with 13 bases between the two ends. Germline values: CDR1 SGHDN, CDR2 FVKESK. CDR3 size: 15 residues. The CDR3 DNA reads TGTGCCAGCAGCCGAGACCGGACACGCTCCTACGAGCAGTACTTC. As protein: CASSRDRTRSYEQYF.

For the CDR3, the DNA is TGTGCCAGCAGCTTAGTGCAGGGGGTGGCTATAAAACTGTTTTTT. It specifies CASSLVQGVAIKLFF. This chain links TRBV7-2 with TRBJ1-4, with 7 bases that match TRBD1. CDR3 length: 15 amino acids. Trimming removed 1 base from V and 10 bases from J; junction bases left unmatched: 9. Germline V gives CDR1 SGHTA, CDR2 FQGNSA.

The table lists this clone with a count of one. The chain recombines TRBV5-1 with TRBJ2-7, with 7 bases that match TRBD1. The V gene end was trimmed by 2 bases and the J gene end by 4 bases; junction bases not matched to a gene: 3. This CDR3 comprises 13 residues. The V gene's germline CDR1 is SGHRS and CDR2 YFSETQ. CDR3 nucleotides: TGCGCCAGCAGCTTTTTACAGGGGTACGAGCAGTACTTC. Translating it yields CASSFLQGYEQYF.

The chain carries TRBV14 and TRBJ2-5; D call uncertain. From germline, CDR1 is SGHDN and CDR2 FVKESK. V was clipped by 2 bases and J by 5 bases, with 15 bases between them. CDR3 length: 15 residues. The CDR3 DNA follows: TGTGCCAGCAGCCAATTCGGGTCCGCTCGGGAGACCCAGTACTTC. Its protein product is CASSQFGSARETQYF.

The CDR3 sequence is CASSFGEGRTGELFF. The CDR3 nucleotides are TGTGCCAGCAGTTTTGGGGAGGGACGCACCGGGGAGCTGTTTTTT. This chain connects TRBV28 to TRBJ2-2; TRBD2 matches at 7 bases. This CDR3 comprises 15 residues. V gave up 3 bases and J gave up 4 bases; unmatched junction bases: 5. From germline, CDR1 is MDHEN and CDR2 SYDVKM.

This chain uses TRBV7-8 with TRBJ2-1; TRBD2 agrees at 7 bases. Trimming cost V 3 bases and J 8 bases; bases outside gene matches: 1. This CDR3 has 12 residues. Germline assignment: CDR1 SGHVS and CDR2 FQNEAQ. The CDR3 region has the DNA TGTGCCAGCAGCTTGGGGGGGTATGAGCAGTTCTTC. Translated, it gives CASSLGGYEQFF.

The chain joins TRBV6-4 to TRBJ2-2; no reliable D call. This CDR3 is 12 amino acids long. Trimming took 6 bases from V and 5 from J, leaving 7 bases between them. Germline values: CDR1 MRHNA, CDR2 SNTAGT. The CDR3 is CASRSITGELFF. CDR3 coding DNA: TGTGCCAGCAGGAGTATTACCGGGGAGCTGTTTTTT.

CDR3 in DNA: TGTGCCAGCAGCCGCGGACAGGGTGGATCCTATAATTCACCCCTCCACTTT. Protein sequence: CASSRGQGGSYNSPLHF. V usage is TRBV3-1 (or the pseudogene TRBV3-2) and J usage is TRBJ1-6, with 8 positions matching TRBD1. Unmatched junction bases numbered 6, after V lost 4 bases and J lost 1 base. Germline V CDR1 and CDR2: LGHDT, YNNKEL (reference sequence). This CDR3 has 17 amino acids.

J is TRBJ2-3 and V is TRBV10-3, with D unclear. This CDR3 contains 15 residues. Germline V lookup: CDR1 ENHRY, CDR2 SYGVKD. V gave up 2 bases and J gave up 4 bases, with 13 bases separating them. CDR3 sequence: CAISEPKRLSDTQYF. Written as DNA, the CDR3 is TGTGCCATCAGTGAGCCGAAGAGATTATCAGATACGCAGTATTTT.

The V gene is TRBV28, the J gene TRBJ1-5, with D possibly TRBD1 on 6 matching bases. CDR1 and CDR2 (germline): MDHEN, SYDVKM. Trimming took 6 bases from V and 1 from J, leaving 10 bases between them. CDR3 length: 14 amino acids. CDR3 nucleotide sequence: TGTGCCAGCAGAGGGGGACGCAGCAATCAGCCCCAGCATTTT. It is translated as CASRGGRSNQPQHF.

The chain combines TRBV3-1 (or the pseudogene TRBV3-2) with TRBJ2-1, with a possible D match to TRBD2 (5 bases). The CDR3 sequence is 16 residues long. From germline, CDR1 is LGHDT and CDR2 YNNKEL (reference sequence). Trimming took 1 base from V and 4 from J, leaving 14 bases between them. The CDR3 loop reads CASSQGGRLLYNEQFF. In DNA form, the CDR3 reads TGTGCCAGCAGCCAAGGCGGGCGGTTGCTTTACAATGAGCAGTTCTTC.

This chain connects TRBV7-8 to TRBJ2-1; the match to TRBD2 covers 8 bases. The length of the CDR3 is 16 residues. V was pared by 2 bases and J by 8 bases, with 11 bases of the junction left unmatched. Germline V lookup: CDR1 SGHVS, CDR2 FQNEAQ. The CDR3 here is CASSLRIGGGRDEQFF. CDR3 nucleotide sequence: TGTGCCAGCAGCTTAAGGATCGGGGGGGGCCGGGATGAGCAGTTCTTC.